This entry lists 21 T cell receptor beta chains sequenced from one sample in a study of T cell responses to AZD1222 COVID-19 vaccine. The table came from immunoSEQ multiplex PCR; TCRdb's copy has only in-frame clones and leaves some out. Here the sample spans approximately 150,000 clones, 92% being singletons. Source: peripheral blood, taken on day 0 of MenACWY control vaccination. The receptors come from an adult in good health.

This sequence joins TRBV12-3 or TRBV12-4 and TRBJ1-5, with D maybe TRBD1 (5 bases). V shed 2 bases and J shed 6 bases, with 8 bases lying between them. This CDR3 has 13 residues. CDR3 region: CASSLQGSQPQHF. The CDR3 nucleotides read TGTGCCAGCAGTTTACAGGGCAGTCAGCCCCAGCATTTT.

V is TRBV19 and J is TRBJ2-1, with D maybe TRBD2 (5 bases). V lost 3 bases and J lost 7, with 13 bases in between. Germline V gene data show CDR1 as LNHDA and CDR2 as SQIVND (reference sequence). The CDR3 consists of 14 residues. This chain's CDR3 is CASSIPGLLNEQFF. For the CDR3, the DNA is TGTGCCAGTAGTATCCCCGGACTTTTGAATGAGCAGTTCTTC. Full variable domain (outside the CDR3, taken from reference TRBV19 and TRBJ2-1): DGGITQSPKYLFRKEGQNVTLSCEQNLNHDAMYWYRQDPGQGLRLIYYSQIVNDFQKGDIAEGYSVSREKKESFPLTVTSAQKNPTAFYLCASSIPGLLNEQFFGPGTRLTVL.

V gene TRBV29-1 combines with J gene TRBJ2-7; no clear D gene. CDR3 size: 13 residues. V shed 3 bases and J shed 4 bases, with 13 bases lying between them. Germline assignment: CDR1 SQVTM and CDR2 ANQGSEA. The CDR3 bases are TGCAGCGTTGAGGGAACTTCCAGGTACGAGCAGTACTTC. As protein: CSVEGTSRYEQYF.

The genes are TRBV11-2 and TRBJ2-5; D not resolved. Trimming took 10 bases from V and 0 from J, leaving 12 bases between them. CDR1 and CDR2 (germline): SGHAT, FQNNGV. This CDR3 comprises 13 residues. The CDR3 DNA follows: TGTGCCACCTCGGCTAGGTACCAAGAGACCCAGTACTTC. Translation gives CATSARYQETQYF.

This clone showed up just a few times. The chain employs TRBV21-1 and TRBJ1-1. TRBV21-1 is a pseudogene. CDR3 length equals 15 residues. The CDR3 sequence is CASSKECTVNTEAFF. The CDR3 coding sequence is TGTGCCAGCAGCAAGGAGTGCACGGTGAACACTGAAGCTTTCTTT.

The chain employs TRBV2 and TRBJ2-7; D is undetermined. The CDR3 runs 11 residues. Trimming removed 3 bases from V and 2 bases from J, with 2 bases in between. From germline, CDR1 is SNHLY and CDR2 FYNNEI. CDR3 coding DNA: TGTGCCAGCAGTGATGCCTACGAGCAGTACTTC. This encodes CASSDAYEQYF.

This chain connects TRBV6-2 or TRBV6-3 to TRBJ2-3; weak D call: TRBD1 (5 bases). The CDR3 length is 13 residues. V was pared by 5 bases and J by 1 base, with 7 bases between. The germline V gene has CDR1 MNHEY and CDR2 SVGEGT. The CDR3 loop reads CASSRQRTDTQYF. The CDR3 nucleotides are TGTGCCAGCAGTCGACAGCGCACAGATACGCAGTATTTT.

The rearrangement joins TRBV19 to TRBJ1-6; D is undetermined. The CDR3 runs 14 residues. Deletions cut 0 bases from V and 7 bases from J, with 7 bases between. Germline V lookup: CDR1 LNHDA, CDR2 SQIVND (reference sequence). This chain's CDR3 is CASSIEADNSPLHF. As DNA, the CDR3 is TGTGCCAGTAGTATAGAGGCGGACAATTCACCCCTCCACTTT.

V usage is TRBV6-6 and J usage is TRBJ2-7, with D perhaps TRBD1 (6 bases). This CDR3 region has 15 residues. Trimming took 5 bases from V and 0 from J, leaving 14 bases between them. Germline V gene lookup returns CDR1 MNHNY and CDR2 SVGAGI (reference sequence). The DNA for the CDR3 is TGTGCCAGCAGTCAACCGGGACAAAGCTCCTACGAGCAGTACTTC. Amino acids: CASSQPGQSSYEQYF.

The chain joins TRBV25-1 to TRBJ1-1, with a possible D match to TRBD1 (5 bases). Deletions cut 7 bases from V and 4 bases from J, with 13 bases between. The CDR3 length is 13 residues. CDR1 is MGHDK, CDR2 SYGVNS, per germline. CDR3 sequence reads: CASKWGRATEAFF. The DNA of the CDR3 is TGTGCCAGCAAGTGGGGCAGAGCCACTGAAGCTTTCTTT.

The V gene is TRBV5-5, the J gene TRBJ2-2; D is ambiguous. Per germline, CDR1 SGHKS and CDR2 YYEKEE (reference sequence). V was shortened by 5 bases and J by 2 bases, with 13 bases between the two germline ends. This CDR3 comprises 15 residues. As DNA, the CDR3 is TGTGCCAGCAGTTTTGACGGTCTCAACACCGGGGAGCTGTTTTTT. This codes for CASSFDGLNTGELFF.

The CDR3 nucleotides read TGTGCCAGCAGCCGCTCATCCCCAGATACGCAGTATTTT. This translates into CASSRSSPDTQYF. The chain recombines TRBV11-3 with TRBJ2-3; no definite D call. Germline-derived CDR1 and CDR2 are SGHNT and YENEEA. The CDR3 runs to 13 residues. Deletions cut 5 bases from V and 4 bases from J, with 10 bases between.

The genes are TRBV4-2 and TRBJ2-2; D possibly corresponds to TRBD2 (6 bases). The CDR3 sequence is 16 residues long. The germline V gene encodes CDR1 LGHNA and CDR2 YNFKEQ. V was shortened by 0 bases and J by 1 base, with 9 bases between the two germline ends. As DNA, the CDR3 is TGTGCCAGCAGCCAAGACCGGCGGGGGAACACCGGGGAGCTGTTTTTT. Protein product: CASSQDRRGNTGELFF.

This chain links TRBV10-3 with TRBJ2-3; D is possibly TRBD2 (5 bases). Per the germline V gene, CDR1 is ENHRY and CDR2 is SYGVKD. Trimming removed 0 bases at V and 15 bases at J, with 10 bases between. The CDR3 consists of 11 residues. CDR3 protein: CAISESERPYF. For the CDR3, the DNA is TGTGCCATCAGTGAGTCTGAGCGGCCCTATTTT.

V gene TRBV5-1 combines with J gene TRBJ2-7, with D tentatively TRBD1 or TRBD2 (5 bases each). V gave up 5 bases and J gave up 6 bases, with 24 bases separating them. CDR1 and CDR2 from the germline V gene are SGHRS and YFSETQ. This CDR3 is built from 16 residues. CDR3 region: CASSRSRGQGPAEQYF. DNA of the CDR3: TGCGCCAGCAGTCGATCTCGGGGTCAGGGACCCGCCGAGCAGTACTTC.

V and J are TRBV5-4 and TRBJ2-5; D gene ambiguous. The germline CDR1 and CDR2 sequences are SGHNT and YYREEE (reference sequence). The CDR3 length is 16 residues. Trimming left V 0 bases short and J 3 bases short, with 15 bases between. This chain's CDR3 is CASSLDSPMRKETQYF. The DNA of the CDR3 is TGTGCCAGCAGCTTGGACAGCCCGATGAGAAAAGAGACCCAGTACTTC.

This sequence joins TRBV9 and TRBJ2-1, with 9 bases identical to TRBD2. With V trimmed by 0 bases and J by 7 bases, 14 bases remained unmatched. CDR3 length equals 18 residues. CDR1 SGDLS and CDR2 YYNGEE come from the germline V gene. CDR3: CASSVGAAGGGSRNEQFF. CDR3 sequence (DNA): TGTGCCAGCAGCGTAGGCGCAGCGGGAGGAGGTTCGAGGAATGAGCAGTTCTTC.

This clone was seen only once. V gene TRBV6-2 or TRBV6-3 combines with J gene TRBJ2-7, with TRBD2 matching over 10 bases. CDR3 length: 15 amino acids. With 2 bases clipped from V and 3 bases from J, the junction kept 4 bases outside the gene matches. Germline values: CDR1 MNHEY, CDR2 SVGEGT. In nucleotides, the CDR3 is TGTGCCAGCAGTTACCTAGCGGGAGTTGTCTACGAGCAGTACTTC. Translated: CASSYLAGVVYEQYF.

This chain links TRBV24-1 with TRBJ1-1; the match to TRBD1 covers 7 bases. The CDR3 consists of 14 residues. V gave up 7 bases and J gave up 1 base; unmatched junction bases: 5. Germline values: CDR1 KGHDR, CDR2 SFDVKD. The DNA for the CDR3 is TGTGCCACCAGGAGAGCAGGGGGGAACACTGAAGCTTTCTTT. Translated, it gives CATRRAGGNTEAFF.

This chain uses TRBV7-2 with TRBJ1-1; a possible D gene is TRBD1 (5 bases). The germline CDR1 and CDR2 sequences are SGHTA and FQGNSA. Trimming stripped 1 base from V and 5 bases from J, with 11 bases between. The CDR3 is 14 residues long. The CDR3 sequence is CASSLGGRPTEAFF. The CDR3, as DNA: TGTGCCAGCAGCTTAGGGGGACGGCCAACTGAAGCTTTCTTT.

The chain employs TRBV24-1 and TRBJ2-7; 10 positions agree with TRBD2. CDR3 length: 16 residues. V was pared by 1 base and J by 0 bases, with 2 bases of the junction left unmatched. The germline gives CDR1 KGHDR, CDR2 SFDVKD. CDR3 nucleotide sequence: TGTGCCACCAGTGATTTAACTAGCGGGACCTCCTACGAGCAGTACTTC. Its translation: CATSDLTSGTSYEQYF.